This is a list of T cell receptor beta chains from one sample in a study of blood T cell repertoires in COVID-19. Assay: immunoSEQ multiplex PCR; the TCRdb copy retains only in-frame clones and omits some. There are approximately 20,000 clones in the sample; about 79% occur only once, and around 5.6% lies in the top ten. The sample taken for sequencing was peripheral blood. The receptors were gathered from a human donor in a cohort sampled during active COVID-19. Each CDR3 is given with its conserved first and last residue. Fields, in order: D gene, J gene, V gene, clone size, CDR3 protein, CDR3 DNA. A D gene is named only where the DNA matches it firmly. The size of a clone is reported for some rows only, either as once, few or many, or as a class for expanded clones.

>.|TRBJ2-3|TRBV6-5|.
CASSYSGPRRGDTQYF
TGTGCCAGCAGTTACAGCGGGCCAAGAAGGGGAGATACGCAGTATTTT
>.|TRBJ2-1|TRBV7-9|.
CASSLVAGKQYEQFF
TGTGCCAGCAGCTTAGTGGCCGGGAAGCAATATGAGCAGTTCTTC
>.|TRBJ2-3|TRBV6-1|.
CASSEAGGGADTQYF
TGTGCCAGCAGTGAAGCCGGGGGAGGAGCAGATACGCAGTATTTT
>TRBD2|TRBJ2-1|TRBV5-8|.
CASSSRTSGMSSYNEQFF
TGTGCCAGCAGCTCCCGGACTAGCGGGATGAGCTCCTACAATGAGCAGTTCTTC
>TRBD1|TRBJ1-1|TRBV7-9|.
CASSPTTGITEAFF
TGTGCCAGCAGCCCAACGACAGGGATAACTGAAGCTTTCTTT
>TRBD2|TRBJ2-3|TRBV4-1|once
CASSQEGLAGADTQYF
TGCGCCAGCAGCCAAGAAGGGCTAGCGGGAGCAGATACGCAGTATTTT
>TRBD1|TRBJ2-2|TRBV24-1|.
CATSVSTGVYTGELFF
TGTGCCACCAGTGTTAGCACAGGGGTCTATACCGGGGAGCTGTTTTTT
>TRBD1|TRBJ1-2|TRBV7-8|few
CASSLGTGNGYTF
TGTGCCAGCAGCTTAGGGACAGGGAATGGCTACACCTTC
>.|TRBJ1-4|TRBV28|.
CASSLDGGNEKLFF
TGTGCCAGCAGTTTAGACGGGGGAAATGAAAAACTGTTTTTT
>TRBD2|TRBJ2-1|TRBV4-1|.
CASSPEKAAREPSEQFF
TGCGCCAGCAGCCCTGAGAAAGCCGCGCGGGAGCCGAGTGAGCAGTTCTTC